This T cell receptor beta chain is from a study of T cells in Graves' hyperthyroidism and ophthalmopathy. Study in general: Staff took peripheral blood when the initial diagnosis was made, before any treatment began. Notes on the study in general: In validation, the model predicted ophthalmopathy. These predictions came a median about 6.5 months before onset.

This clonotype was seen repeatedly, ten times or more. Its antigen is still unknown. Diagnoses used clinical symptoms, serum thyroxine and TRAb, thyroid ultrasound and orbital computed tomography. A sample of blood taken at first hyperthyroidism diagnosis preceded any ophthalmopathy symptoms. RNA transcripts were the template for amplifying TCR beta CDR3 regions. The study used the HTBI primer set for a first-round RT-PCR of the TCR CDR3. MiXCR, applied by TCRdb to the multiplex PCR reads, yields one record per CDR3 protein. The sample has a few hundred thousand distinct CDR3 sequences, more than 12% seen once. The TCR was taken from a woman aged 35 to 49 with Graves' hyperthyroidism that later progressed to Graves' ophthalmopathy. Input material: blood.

The CDR3 nucleotides are TGTGCCTGGAGATTGATCCGGGACCCTGAAAAACTGTTTTTT. This sequence encodes CAWRLIRDPEKLFF. The chain is built from TRBV30 and TRBJ1-4; D perhaps matches TRBD1 (5 bases). Trimming removed 3 bases from V and 7 bases from J, with 15 bases in between. CDR1 is GTSNPN and CDR2 is SVGIG in the germline V gene (reference sequence). This CDR3 has 14 amino acids.